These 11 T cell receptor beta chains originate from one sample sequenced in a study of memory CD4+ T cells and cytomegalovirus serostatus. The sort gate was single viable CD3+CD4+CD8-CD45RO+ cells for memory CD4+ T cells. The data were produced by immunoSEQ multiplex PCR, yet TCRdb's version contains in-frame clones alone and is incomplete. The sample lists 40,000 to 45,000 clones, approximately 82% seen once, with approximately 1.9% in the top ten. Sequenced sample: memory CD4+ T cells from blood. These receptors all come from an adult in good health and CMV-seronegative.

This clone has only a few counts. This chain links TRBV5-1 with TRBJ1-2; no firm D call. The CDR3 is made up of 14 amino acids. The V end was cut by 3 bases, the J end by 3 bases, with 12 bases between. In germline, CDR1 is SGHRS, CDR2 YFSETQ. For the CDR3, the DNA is TGCGCCAGCAGCTCCGGCGGCCTGGACTATGGCTACACCTTC. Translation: CASSSGGLDYGYTF.

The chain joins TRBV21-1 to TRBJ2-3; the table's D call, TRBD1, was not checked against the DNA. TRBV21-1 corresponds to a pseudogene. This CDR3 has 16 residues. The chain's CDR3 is CASSRHRGPSTDTQYF. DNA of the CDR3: TGTGCCAGCAGCCGACACAGGGGGCCTAGCACAGATACGCAGTATTTT.

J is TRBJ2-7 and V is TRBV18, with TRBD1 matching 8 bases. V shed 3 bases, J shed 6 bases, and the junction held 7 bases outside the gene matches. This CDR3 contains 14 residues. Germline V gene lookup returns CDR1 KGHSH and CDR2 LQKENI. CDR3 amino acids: CASSPQTGAIEQYF. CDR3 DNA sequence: TGTGCCAGCTCACCGCAGACAGGGGCGATCGAGCAGTACTTC.

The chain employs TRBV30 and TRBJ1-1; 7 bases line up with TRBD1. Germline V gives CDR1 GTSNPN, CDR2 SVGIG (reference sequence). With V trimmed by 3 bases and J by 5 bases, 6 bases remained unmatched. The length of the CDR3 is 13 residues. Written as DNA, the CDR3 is TGTGCCTGGAGCAACAGGGGAGCGACTGAAGCTTTCTTT. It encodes CAWSNRGATEAFF.

DNA of the CDR3: TGTGCCAGCAGAACGACCGGGACAGGACCCTACGAGCAGTACTTC. Translation: CASRTTGTGPYEQYF. This sequence joins TRBV21-1 and TRBJ2-7; TRBD1, the D gene given by the table, was not confirmed from the DNA. TRBV21-1 is a pseudogene. This CDR3 is built from 15 residues.

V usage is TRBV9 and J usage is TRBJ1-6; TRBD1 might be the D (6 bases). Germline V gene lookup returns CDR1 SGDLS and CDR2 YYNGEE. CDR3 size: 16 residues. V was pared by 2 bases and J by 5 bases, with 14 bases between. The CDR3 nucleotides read TGTGCCAGCAGCGTTTCCTCGGGGGGGCATAATTCACCCCTCCACTTT. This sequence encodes CASSVSSGGHNSPLHF.

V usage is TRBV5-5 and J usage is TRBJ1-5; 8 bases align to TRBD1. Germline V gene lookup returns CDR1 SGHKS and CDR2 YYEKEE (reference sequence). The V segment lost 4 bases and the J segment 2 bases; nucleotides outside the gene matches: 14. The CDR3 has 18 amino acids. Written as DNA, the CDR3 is TGTGCCAGCAGCCTGAGCAGGGACAGGTATGGTGGCAATCAGCCCCAGCATTTT. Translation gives CASSLSRDRYGGNQPQHF.

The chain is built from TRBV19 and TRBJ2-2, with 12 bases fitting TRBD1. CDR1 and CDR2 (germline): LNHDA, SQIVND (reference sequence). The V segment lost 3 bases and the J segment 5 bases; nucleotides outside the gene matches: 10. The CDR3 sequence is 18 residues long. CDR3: CASSMRDRGRLNTGELFF. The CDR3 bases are TGTGCCAGTAGTATGAGGGACAGGGGGCGCTTGAATACCGGGGAGCTGTTTTTT.

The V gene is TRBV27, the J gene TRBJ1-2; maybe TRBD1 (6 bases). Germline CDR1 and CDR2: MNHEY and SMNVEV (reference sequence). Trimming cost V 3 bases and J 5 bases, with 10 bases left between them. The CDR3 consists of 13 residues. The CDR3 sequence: CASSLGGPYGYTF. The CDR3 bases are TGTGCCAGCAGTTTGGGGGGGCCTTATGGCTACACCTTC.

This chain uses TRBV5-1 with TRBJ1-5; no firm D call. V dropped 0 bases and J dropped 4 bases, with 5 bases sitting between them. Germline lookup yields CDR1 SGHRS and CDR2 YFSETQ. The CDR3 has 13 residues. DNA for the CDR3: TGCGCCAGCAGCTTGGACACTAATCAGCCCCAGCATTTT. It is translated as CASSLDTNQPQHF.

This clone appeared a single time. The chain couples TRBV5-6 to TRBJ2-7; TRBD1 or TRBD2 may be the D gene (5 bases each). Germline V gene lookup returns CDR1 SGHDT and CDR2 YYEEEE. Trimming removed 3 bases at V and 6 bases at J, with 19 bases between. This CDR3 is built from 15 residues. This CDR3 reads CASSSPGPRVAEQYF. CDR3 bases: TGTGCCAGCAGCTCCCCGGGACCCCGGGTCGCCGAGCAGTACTTC.